This is a list of T cell receptor beta chains from one sample in a study of radiotherapy plus CTLA-4 blockade in lung cancer. Sequencing was performed with immunoSEQ multiplex PCR; in TCRdb, only in-frame clones are kept and a portion is missing. The table shows about 97,000 clones, with roughly 79% occurring only once. The sequenced sample was peripheral blood, obtained from a patient treated with radiotherapy plus ipilimumab. Receptor source: a human donor with non-small cell lung cancer who had a partial response to radiotherapy plus ipilimumab. Some clones in this sample may be carry-over from other donors' samples. The CDR3 runs from the conserved cysteine through the conserved F or W.

CDR3aa: CASSQFLGVGSPLHF
v_gene: TRBV4-3
j_gene: TRBJ1-6
len: 15

CDR3aa: CASSLTFDTQYF
v_gene: TRBV11-3
j_gene: TRBJ2-3
len: 12

CDR3aa: CASSSGAGGSTDTQYF
v_gene: TRBV27
j_gene: TRBJ2-3
len: 16

CDR3aa: CASSPRTGSNYGYTF
v_gene: TRBV5-1
j_gene: TRBJ1-2
len: 15

CDR3aa: CASRPPGQETQYF
v_gene: TRBV6-1
j_gene: TRBJ2-5
len: 13

CDR3aa: CASSLGTSYEQYF
v_gene: TRBV10-2
j_gene: TRBJ2-7
len: 13

CDR3aa: CASSPTDYNEQFF
v_gene: TRBV19
j_gene: TRBJ2-1
len: 13

CDR3aa: CASSFPGGGHTEAFF
v_gene: TRBV5-8
j_gene: TRBJ1-1
len: 15

CDR3aa: CASSLGGGVGETQYF
v_gene: TRBV5-4
j_gene: TRBJ2-5
len: 15

CDR3aa: CASSTVPSNSGANVLTF
v_gene: TRBV5-1
j_gene: TRBJ2-6
len: 17

CDR3aa: CASSPTSAEEFF
v_gene: TRBV18
j_gene: TRBJ2-1
len: 12

CDR3aa: CASSADGTRREQYF
v_gene: TRBV6-1
j_gene: TRBJ2-7
len: 14

CDR3aa: CASSEAPGETQYF
v_gene: TRBV10-1
j_gene: TRBJ2-5
len: 13

CDR3aa: CASSSGDTNYGYTF
v_gene: TRBV6-5
j_gene: TRBJ1-2
len: 14

CDR3aa: CSVARLAGPRGETQYF
v_gene: TRBV29-1
j_gene: TRBJ2-5
len: 16

CDR3aa: CATRRVNYGYTF
v_gene: TRBV6-5
j_gene: TRBJ1-2
len: 12

CDR3aa: CASSSAGELNYEQYF
v_gene: TRBV18
j_gene: TRBJ2-7
len: 15

CDR3aa: CASSTDRDSPLHF
v_gene: TRBV18
j_gene: TRBJ1-6
len: 13

CDR3aa: CASSSYGLAGGHDEQYF
v_gene: TRBV7-2
j_gene: TRBJ2-7
len: 17

CDR3aa: CASSPLGAGASTDTQYF
v_gene: TRBV28
j_gene: TRBJ2-3
len: 17

CDR3aa: CASRLGARWTQYF
v_gene: TRBV7-2
j_gene: TRBJ2-5
len: 13

CDR3aa: CASSTGLNTEAFF
v_gene: TRBV6-1
j_gene: TRBJ1-1
len: 13

CDR3aa: CASSLTLAFGDTQYF
v_gene: TRBV27
j_gene: TRBJ2-3
len: 15

CDR3aa: CASSLIAGLLRDEQYF
v_gene: TRBV27
j_gene: TRBJ2-7
len: 16

CDR3aa: CASSGPGLAGGPTDTQYF
v_gene: TRBV7-9
j_gene: TRBJ2-3
len: 18

CDR3aa: CASSQLTETNTEAFF
v_gene: TRBV4-3
j_gene: TRBJ1-1
len: 15

CDR3aa: CAWDRRASGTDTQYF
v_gene: TRBV30
j_gene: TRBJ2-3
len: 15

CDR3aa: CASSPQGVNEAFF
v_gene: TRBV2
j_gene: TRBJ1-1
len: 13

CDR3aa: CASSLLTGGRSEAFF
v_gene: TRBV28
j_gene: TRBJ1-1
len: 15

CDR3aa: CASSSLAGGPKNEQYF
v_gene: TRBV27
j_gene: TRBJ2-7
len: 16

CDR3aa: CASSAGTGRGYTF
v_gene: TRBV5-1
j_gene: TRBJ1-2
len: 13

CDR3aa: CASSPQGYEQYF
v_gene: TRBV5-1
j_gene: TRBJ2-7
len: 12

CDR3aa: CASSGGQYNEQFF
v_gene: TRBV19
j_gene: TRBJ2-1
len: 13

CDR3aa: CASSPTYDYGYTF
v_gene: TRBV5-6
j_gene: TRBJ1-2
len: 13

CDR3aa: CASSLDTVQETQYF
v_gene: TRBV7-7
j_gene: TRBJ2-5
len: 14

CDR3aa: CASSLALDTGYTF
v_gene: TRBV7-9
j_gene: TRBJ1-2
len: 13

CDR3aa: CASSRLLRQETQYF
v_gene: TRBV11-2
j_gene: TRBJ2-5
len: 14

CDR3aa: CSAGGGVGSYEQYF
v_gene: TRBV29-1
j_gene: TRBJ2-7
len: 14

CDR3aa: CASGTGGDTQYF
v_gene: TRBV7-8
j_gene: TRBJ2-3
len: 12

CDR3aa: CASSAEPGQIYGYTF
v_gene: TRBV5-1
j_gene: TRBJ1-2
len: 15

CDR3aa: CATSREGAISADTQYF
v_gene: TRBV15
j_gene: TRBJ2-3
len: 16

CDR3aa: CASSLRPPSRTSTDTQYF
v_gene: TRBV7-6
j_gene: TRBJ2-3
len: 18

CDR3aa: CASSFGAGYSGANVLTF
v_gene: TRBV28
j_gene: TRBJ2-6
len: 17

CDR3aa: CASRSSGGGTDTQYF
v_gene: TRBV19
j_gene: TRBJ2-3
len: 15